The clone carrying this TCR beta chain was recorded a few times. Sequencing was performed with immunoSEQ multiplex PCR; in TCRdb, only in-frame clones are kept and a portion is missing. The table includes some 80,000 clones, 92% detected once. V lost 1 base and J 7 bases, leaving 11 bases between the germline ends. Germline V gene sequence: CDR1 LNHDA, CDR2 SQIVND (reference sequence). CDR3 size: 14 residues. These data belong to a study of T cell changes during pregnancy in multiple sclerosis. The receptor was isolated from a female donor with multiple sclerosis, enrolled in a pregnancy study. J is TRBJ2-1 and V is TRBV19, with D uncertain. This sample comprised peripheral blood, obtained before pregnancy. The CDR3 sequence is CASSIVAGRNEQFF. The CDR3 DNA reads TGTGCCAGTAGTATAGTAGCTGGTAGGAATGAGCAGTTCTTC.